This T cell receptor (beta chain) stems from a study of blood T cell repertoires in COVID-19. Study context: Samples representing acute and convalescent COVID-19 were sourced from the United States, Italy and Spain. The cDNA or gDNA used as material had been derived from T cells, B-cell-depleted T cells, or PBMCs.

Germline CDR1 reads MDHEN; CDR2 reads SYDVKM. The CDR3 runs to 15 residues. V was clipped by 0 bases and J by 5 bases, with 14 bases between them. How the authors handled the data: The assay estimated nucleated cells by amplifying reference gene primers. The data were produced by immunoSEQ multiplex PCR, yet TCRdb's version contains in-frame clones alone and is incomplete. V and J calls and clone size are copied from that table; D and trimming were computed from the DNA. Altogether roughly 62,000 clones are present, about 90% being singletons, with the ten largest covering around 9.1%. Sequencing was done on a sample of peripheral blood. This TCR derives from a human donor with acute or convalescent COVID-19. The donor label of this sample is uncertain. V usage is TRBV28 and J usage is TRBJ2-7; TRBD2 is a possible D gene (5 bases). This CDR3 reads CASSLWVAGGHEQYF. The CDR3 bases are TGTGCCAGCAGTTTATGGGTTGCGGGCGGCCACGAGCAGTACTTC.